This T cell receptor beta chain derives from a study of cytomegalovirus exposure and HLA in healthy donors (dated by TCRdb to about 2017). Some background on the complete study: A later analysis indicated that the 120 validation repertoires were generated on the platform also employed for the 720 or so repertoires of the first cohort. The aim of the study was to test whether cataloging public T cell receptors could identify signatures of past pathogen exposure. To predict cytomegalovirus infection status, the study combined high-throughput TCR immunosequencing, statistical association of individual TCRs with disease status, and machine learning. In addition to the first cohort of approximately 670 subjects, a separate validation cohort of 100 to 150 different subjects was used. Findings and caveats that apply to the study as a whole: Most TCR sequences were seen in very few donors, while some public TCRs were found in many individuals. Of the cluster scores, roughly 95% were above 0 in a later analysis, which found that TCRs clustered in the first cohort also tended to co-occur in the approximately 120 validation repertoires. A few of the identified cytomegalovirus-associated TCR beta chains were confirmed in vitro to be specific for cytomegalovirus antigens. The authors suggested that the approach could potentially be generalized to other disease states and immunological phenotypes. The validation cohort had no HLA typing available for a later analysis, so co-occurrence within that cohort was assessed over all 120 or so repertoires. The classifier was reported to diagnose cytomegalovirus status with high specificity and sensitivity in both the original cohort and the validation cohort. A total of fewer than 200 TCR beta chains were listed by the study as associated with cytomegalovirus.

Relative to germline, V is 4 bases shorter and J is 0 bases shorter, with 14 bases between their ends. As encoded in the germline V gene (reference sequence), CDR1 is SGHNT while CDR2 is YYREEE. The CDR3 numbers 16 residues from cysteine through phenylalanine. Only the CDR3 region is kept as DNA, spanning 48 bases read in frame from base 1. A note on this clone: Its antigen is currently not known. The record has no base qualities; no much larger clone is one base away.

Libraries came from the immunoSEQ multiplex PCR assay. The source study handled its data this way. A statistical classification framework was built to diagnose cytomegalovirus status from the catalog of TCR beta chain sequences. As stored in TCRdb, this immuneACCESS dataset retains in-frame rearrangements with V and J assigned. A fraction of the clones does not appear; measured against another copy, unresolved V genes explain less than half of the discrepancy, and the remainder lacks a known reason. The V and J calls and clone size come from that table; D and trimming were worked out from the DNA. The sample table lists approximately 140,000 clones, 86% of them with a count of one. The ten largest clonotypes hold roughly 3% of the sample. The donors belonged to the validation cohort of under 150 subjects, which was separate from the roughly 700-subject first cohort.

This receptor was obtained from a man younger than 35 in good health and CMV-seronegative. Here the chain combines TRBV5-4 and TRBJ2-1, with a tentative D gene TRBD1 over 6 matching bases. Sequencing was done on a sample of PBMCs. This receptor has the CDR3 CASSGGQASSYNEQFF. The bases are TGTGCCAGCAGCGGGGGACAAGCGAGCTCCTACAATGAGCAGTTCTTC.